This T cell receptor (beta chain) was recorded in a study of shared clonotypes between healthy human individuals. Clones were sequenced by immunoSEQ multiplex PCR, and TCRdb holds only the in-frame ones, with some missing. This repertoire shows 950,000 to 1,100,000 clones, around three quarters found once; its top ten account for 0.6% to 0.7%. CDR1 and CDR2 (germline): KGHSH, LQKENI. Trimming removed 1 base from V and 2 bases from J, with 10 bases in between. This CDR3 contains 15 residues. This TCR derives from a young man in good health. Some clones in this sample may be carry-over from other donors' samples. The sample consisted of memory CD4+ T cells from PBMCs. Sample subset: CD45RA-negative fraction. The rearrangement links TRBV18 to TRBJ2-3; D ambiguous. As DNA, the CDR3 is TGTGCCAGCTCACCACTTTCAGGTTTCACAGATACGCAGTATTTT. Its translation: CASSPLSGFTDTQYF.